These 22 T cell receptor beta chains were sequenced from one sample in a study of shared clonotypes between healthy human individuals. Data came from immunoSEQ multiplex PCR; TCRdb stores just in-frame clones and leaves some out. The sample lists 1 million to 1.2 million clones, around 77% occurring once. The sample consisted of memory CD4+ T cells from PBMCs. Documented subset: CD45RA-negative fraction. The receptor set was obtained from a man younger than 30 in good health. Some clones in this sample may be carry-over from other donors' samples.

The chain has TRBV7-2 and TRBJ2-3, with D perhaps matching TRBD2 (5 bases). V was pared by 5 bases and J by 7 bases, with 13 bases between. Per the germline V gene, CDR1 is SGHTA and CDR2 is FQGNSA. The CDR3 runs to 13 residues. The CDR3: CASSPRTSYTQYF. The CDR3 nucleotides are TGTGCCAGCAGCCCTCGGACTTCGTATACGCAGTATTTT.

The rearrangement uses TRBV6-1 and TRBJ2-6; maybe TRBD2 (6 bases). V gave up 6 bases and J gave up 3 bases, with 12 bases separating them. The CDR3 runs to 15 residues. CDR1 MNHNS and CDR2 SASEGT come from the germline V gene. As DNA, the CDR3 is TGTGCCAGCAGGCCTTGGGGGGATGGGGCCAACGTCCTGACTTTC. It translates to CASRPWGDGANVLTF.

This clone was picked up a small number of times. The rearrangement uses TRBV6-5 and TRBJ1-1, with D possibly matching TRBD1 (5 bases). The CDR3 contains 11 residues. Germline loops: CDR1 MNHEY, CDR2 SVGAGI. V was clipped by 7 bases and J by 7 bases, with 10 bases between them. The CDR3: CASTTGNEAFF. CDR3 sequence (DNA): TGTGCCAGCACCACAGGCAATGAAGCTTTCTTT.

This sequence joins TRBV5-4 and TRBJ1-4; D is undetermined. Germline CDR1 and CDR2: SGHNT and YYREEE (reference sequence). This CDR3 comprises 14 residues. V was pared by 4 bases and J by 3 bases, with 10 bases between. CDR3 sequence reads: CASSATSANEKLFF. CDR3 nucleotides: TGTGCCAGCAGCGCGACATCCGCTAATGAAAAACTGTTTTTT.

The J gene is TRBJ1-3, the V gene TRBV5-6; D is perhaps TRBD1 (6 bases). The germline CDR1 and CDR2 sequences are SGHDT and YYEEEE. Trimming shortened V by 7 bases and J by 2 bases, and 19 bases separated the two germline ends. This CDR3 region has 16 residues. CDR3 sequence: CASGRLGGDTGNTIYF. Written as DNA, the CDR3 is TGTGCCAGCGGACGTCTGGGGGGCGATACTGGAAACACCATATATTTT.

This clone occurred once. The chain uses TRBV12-2 and TRBJ2-7. TRBV12-2 is a known pseudogene. CDR3 length: 12 residues. The CDR3 sequence is CASRFSLNEQYF. The DNA for the CDR3 is TGTGCAAGTCGCTTTTCCCTCAACGAGCAGTACTTC.

This chain links TRBV7-9 with TRBJ2-7, with 7 positions matching TRBD2. This CDR3 is 16 amino acids long. CDR1 SEHNR and CDR2 FQNEAQ come from the germline V gene (reference sequence). With 5 bases clipped from V and 3 bases from J, the junction kept 13 bases outside the gene matches. The CDR3 reads CASSPPPQSGNYEQYF. DNA for the CDR3: TGTGCCAGCAGCCCGCCTCCTCAAAGCGGGAACTACGAGCAGTACTTC.

This chain uses TRBV10-2 with TRBJ2-7; D call uncertain. The CDR3 totals 13 residues. Germline CDR1 and CDR2: WSHSY and SAAADI. V was pared by 4 bases and J by 3 bases, with 10 bases between. CDR3: CASSAAGLYEQYF. For the CDR3, the DNA is TGCGCCAGCAGTGCGGCCGGGCTCTACGAGCAGTACTTC.

CDR3 sequence (DNA): TGTGCCAGCAGCTTACAGGGGGCGGGCACCGGGGAGCTGTTTTTT. Protein: CASSLQGAGTGELFF. The J gene is TRBJ2-2, the V gene TRBV7-2; 8 positions match TRBD1. The CDR3 is 15 amino acids. V lost 2 bases and J lost 4; bases outside the gene matches: 3. CDR1 and CDR2 (germline): SGHTA, FQGNSA.

This chain uses TRBV19 with TRBJ2-2; D remains unclear. With 1 base removed from V and 7 bases from J, the gap between germline ends came to 13 bases. Germline loops: CDR1 LNHDA, CDR2 SQIVND (reference sequence). CDR3 length: 15 residues. This CDR3 is CASSIVYGRLGELFF. DNA of the CDR3: TGTGCCAGTAGTATAGTGTACGGAAGACTCGGGGAGCTGTTTTTT.

This chain uses TRBV5-1 with TRBJ2-3; 8 nucleotides align to TRBD2. This CDR3 spans 15 amino acids. The ends lost 1 base at V and 1 base at J; junction bases unmatched: 2. CDR1 is SGHRS, CDR2 YFSETQ, per germline. The CDR3 sequence is CASSLLTSGTDTQYF. Here the CDR3 DNA reads TGCGCCAGCAGCTTGTTGACTAGCGGCACAGATACGCAGTATTTT. The entire variable domain, with the rest obtained from reference TRBV5-1 and TRBJ2-3, is as follows: KAGVTQTPRYLIKTRGQQVTLSCSPISGHRSVSWYQQTPGQGLQFLFEYFSETQRNKGNFPGRFSGRQFSNSRSEMNVSTLELGDSALYLCASSLLTSGTDTQYFGPGTRLTVL.

The V and J genes are TRBV6-1 and TRBJ1-3; possible D gene TRBD1, 5 bases. The V and J ends lost 4 bases and 4 bases respectively, with 14 bases between them. The germline gives CDR1 MNHNS, CDR2 SASEGT. The CDR3 covers 15 residues. The DNA of the CDR3 is TGTGCCAGCAGTGGCGGGACCACGCAAGGAAACACCATATATTTT. Protein sequence: CASSGGTTQGNTIYF.

V usage is TRBV9 and J usage is TRBJ2-1; 8 bases are a match to TRBD2. Trimming removed 4 bases from V and 6 bases from J; junction bases left unmatched: 12. CDR3 size: 16 residues. Germline V gives CDR1 SGDLS, CDR2 YYNGEE. In nucleotides, the CDR3 is TGTGCCAGCAGCCCTCGCTTACCGGGACTAGGCAATGAGCAGTTCTTC. Its translation: CASSPRLPGLGNEQFF.

V gene TRBV5-4 combines with J gene TRBJ2-5; TRBD1 is a possible D gene (6 bases). Per germline, CDR1 SGHNT and CDR2 YYREEE (reference sequence). CDR3 length: 13 residues. The V end lost 5 bases, the J end lost 1 base, and 9 bases lay between the germline ends. The CDR3 DNA sequence: TGTGCCAGCAGACTGGACAGCCAAGAGACCCAGTACTTC. Translated, it gives CASRLDSQETQYF.

This clone appeared many times. The chain carries TRBV5-4 and TRBJ2-5; D remains unclear. The CDR3 contains 14 residues. V dropped 0 bases and J dropped 1 base, with 7 bases sitting between them. Per the germline V gene, CDR1 is SGHNT and CDR2 is YYREEE (reference sequence). The CDR3 reads CASSLGASQETQYF. CDR3 DNA: TGTGCCAGCAGCTTGGGGGCCAGCCAAGAGACCCAGTACTTC.

This clone showed up just a few times. In the same sample, other DNA sequences code for this CDR3. The chain recombines TRBV30 with TRBJ2-7, with 10 bases that match TRBD1. V gave up 3 bases and J gave up 3 bases; unmatched junction bases: 2. The germline gives CDR1 GTSNPN, CDR2 SVGIG (reference sequence). The CDR3 runs 13 residues. CDR3 coding DNA: TGTGCCTGGAGCGGGGACAGGGGCTACGAGCAGTACTTC. Amino acid sequence: CAWSGDRGYEQYF. The variable domain in full, with the rest retrieved from reference TRBV30 and TRBJ2-7, is SQTIHQWPATLVQPVGSPLSLECTVEGTSNPNLYWYRQAAGRGLQLLFYSVGIGQISSEVPQNLSASRPQDRQFILSSKKLLLSDSGFYLCAWSGDRGYEQYFGPGTRLTVT.

The rearrangement uses TRBV18 and TRBJ2-7; D may correspond to TRBD1 or TRBD2 (5 bases each). The CDR3 contains 14 residues. Deletions cut 6 bases from V and 1 base from J, with 13 bases between. The germline V gene encodes CDR1 KGHSH and CDR2 LQKENI. CDR3 bases: TGTGCCAGCTCTACCGGGACGGTATCCTACGAGCAGTACTTC. Translation gives CASSTGTVSYEQYF.

The rearrangement joins TRBV5-1 to TRBJ2-2; 9 bases agree with TRBD2. Germline values: CDR1 SGHRS, CDR2 YFSETQ. V shed 4 bases and J 7 bases; nucleotides not matched to a gene: 8. The CDR3 totals 15 residues. CDR3 sequence reads: CASSLGLAQGGELFF. CDR3 in DNA: TGCGCCAGCAGCCTCGGACTAGCGCAGGGCGGGGAGCTGTTTTTT.

This clone showed up just once. The chain couples TRBV7-8 to TRBJ1-4, with D perhaps TRBD1 (5 bases). V lost 2 bases to trimming and J lost 6 bases, with 10 bases between them. From germline, CDR1 is SGHVS and CDR2 FQNEAQ. CDR3 size: 14 residues. The CDR3 loop reads CASSLRQGDEKLFF. CDR3 sequence (DNA): TGTGCCAGCAGCTTACGCCAGGGAGATGAAAAACTGTTTTTT.

This clone was seen only a few times. The chain carries TRBV5-1 and TRBJ1-2; possible D gene TRBD1, 5 bases. The CDR3 totals 14 residues. Germline-derived CDR1 and CDR2 are SGHRS and YFSETQ. Trimming took off 4 bases at V and 8 bases at J, with 18 bases between the two ends. CDR3 region: CASSVGQLDGGYTF. DNA of the CDR3: TGCGCCAGCAGCGTAGGACAACTCGATGGGGGCTACACCTTC.

This chain uses TRBV10-1 with TRBJ2-7; tentatively, D is TRBD1 or TRBD2 (5 bases each). V was trimmed by 2 bases and J by 6 bases, leaving 20 bases between them. Germline loops: CDR1 WNHNN, CDR2 SYGVQD (reference sequence). The CDR3 is made up of 16 amino acids. DNA of the CDR3: TGCGCCAGCAGTGAGGGGGCCCGGCAGGGACCCTCCGAGCAGTACTTC. This encodes CASSEGARQGPSEQYF.

The J gene is TRBJ2-5, the V gene TRBV14, with TRBD2 identical over 14 bases. This CDR3 is built from 17 residues. Germline loops: CDR1 SGHDN, CDR2 FVKESK. J was trimmed by 5 bases and V by 4 bases; bases with no gene match: 9. CDR3 bases: TGTGCCAGCAGCCCAGGGACTAGCGGGAGCATCCGGGAGACCCAGTACTTC. Translated, it gives CASSPGTSGSIRETQYF.